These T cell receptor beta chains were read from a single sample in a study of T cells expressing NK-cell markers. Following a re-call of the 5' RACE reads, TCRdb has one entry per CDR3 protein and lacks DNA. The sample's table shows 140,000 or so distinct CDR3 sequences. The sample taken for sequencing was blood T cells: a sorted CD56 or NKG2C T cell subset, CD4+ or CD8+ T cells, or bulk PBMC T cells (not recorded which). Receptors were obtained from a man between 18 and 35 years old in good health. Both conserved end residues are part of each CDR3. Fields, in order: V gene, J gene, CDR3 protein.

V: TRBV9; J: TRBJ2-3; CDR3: CASSREGRSTDTQYF
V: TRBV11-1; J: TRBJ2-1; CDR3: CASSLALGLAGPNSYNEQFF
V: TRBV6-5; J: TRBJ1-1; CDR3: CASSYGTRGTTEAFF
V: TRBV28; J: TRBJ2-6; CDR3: CASSFWGADGANVLTF
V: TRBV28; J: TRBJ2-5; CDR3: CASIGGPQETQYF
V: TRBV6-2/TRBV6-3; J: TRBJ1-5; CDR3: CASSWGQARNQPQHF
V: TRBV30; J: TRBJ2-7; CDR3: CAWGLTGSDEQYF
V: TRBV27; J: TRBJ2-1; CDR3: CASSLWAGGAFYDEQFF
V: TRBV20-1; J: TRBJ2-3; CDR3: CSARDLGRTSDHTTDTQYF
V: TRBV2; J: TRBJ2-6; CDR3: CASLGAGANVLTF
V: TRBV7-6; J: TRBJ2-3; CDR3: CASSPGLAGGIDTQYF
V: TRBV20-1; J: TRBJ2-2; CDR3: CSARGGRAGELFF
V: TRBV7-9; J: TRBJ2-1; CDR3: CASSPTGEHNEQFF
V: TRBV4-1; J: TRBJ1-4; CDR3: CASRLGQSNEKLFF
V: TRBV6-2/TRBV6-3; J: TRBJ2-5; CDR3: CASSRQGYGETQYF
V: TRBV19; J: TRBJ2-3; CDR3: CASSIGTGTDTQYF
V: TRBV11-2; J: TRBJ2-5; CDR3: CASSAGDVDRQETQYF
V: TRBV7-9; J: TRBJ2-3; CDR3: CASSPETETDTQYF
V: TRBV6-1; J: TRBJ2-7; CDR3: CASSEDPLVLLYEQYF
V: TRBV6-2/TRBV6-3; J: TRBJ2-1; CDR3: CASSLLAAQPYNEQFF
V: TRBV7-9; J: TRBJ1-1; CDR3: CATNRDRDTEAFF
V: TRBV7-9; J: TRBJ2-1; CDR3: CASSFVAFEQFF
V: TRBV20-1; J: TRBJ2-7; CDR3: CSARGRLDYEQYF
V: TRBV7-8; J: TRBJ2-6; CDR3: CASSSSRGANVLTF
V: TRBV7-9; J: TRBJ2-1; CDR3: CASSLSNNEQFF
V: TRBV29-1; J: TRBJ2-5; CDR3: CSARSGIQETQYF
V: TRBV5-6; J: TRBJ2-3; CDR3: CASSLFVAAGDTQYF
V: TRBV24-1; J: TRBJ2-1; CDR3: CATSDFIADGQFF